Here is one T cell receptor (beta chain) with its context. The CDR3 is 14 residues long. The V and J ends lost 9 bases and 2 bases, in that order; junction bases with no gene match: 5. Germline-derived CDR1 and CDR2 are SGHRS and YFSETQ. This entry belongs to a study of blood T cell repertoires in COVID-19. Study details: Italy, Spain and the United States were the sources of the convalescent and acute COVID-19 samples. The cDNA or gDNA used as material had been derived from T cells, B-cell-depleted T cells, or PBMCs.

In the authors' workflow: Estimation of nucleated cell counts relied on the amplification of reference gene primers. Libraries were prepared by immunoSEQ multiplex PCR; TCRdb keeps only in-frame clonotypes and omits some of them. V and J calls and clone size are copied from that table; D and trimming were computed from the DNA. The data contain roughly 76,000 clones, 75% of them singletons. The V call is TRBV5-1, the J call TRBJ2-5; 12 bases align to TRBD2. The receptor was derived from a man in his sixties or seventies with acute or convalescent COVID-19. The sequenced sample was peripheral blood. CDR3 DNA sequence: TGCGCCACCGGACTAGCGGGGACACAAGAGACCCAGTACTTC. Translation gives CATGLAGTQETQYF.